One and the same sample provided the 20 T cell receptor beta chains below, sequenced in a study of regulatory T cells in long-lasting Graves disease. Time point here: newly diagnosed GD, antithyroid drugs for less than 3 months. Following extraction of RNA from PBMCs, that RNA was used to make the TCR library. Building the TCR beta libraries relied on iRepertoire HTBI primers, and CDR3 regions underwent Arm-PCR. TCRdb fed the multiplex PCR reads into MiXCR, producing one record per CDR3 protein. The profile covers 530,000 or so distinct CDR3 sequences, with roughly 14% appearing a single time and roughly a tenth taken by the ten largest. This sample also appeared in a second study, on T cells in Graves' hyperthyroidism and ophthalmopathy.

The material sequenced was peripheral blood mononuclear cells (PBMCs), taken at new diagnosis, from a patient treated with antithyroid drugs. The receptors derive from a man aged 25-40 years with Graves disease.

The chain is built from TRBV2 and TRBJ1-1; 7 bases agree with TRBD1. The V segment lost 3 bases and the J segment 9 bases; nucleotides outside the gene matches: 10. Germline CDR1 SNHLY, CDR2 FYNNEI. CDR3 length: 14 residues. This CDR3 is CASSEGRQGMKAFF. CDR3 bases: TGTGCCAGCAGTGAGGGGAGACAGGGTATGAAAGCTTTCTTT.

The genes are TRBV2 and TRBJ2-7; D possibly matches TRBD1 or TRBD2 (5 bases each). The germline gives CDR1 SNHLY, CDR2 FYNNEI. V lost 1 base, J lost 3 bases, and 13 bases lay in between. This CDR3 has 15 amino acids. CDR3 coding DNA: TGTGCCAGCAGTGAAGACCCGGGACGCTGCTACGAGCAGTACTTC. Translating it yields CASSEDPGRCYEQYF.

This clonotype showed up just a few times. V and J are TRBV6-2 or TRBV6-3 and TRBJ1-5, with 12 bases fitting TRBD1. The J call may be mistaken, given a closer DNA end match to TRBJ2-3. Per germline, CDR1 MNHEY and CDR2 SVGEGT. The CDR3 has 16 amino acids. CDR3 in DNA: TGTGCCAGCAGTTACTCGGGGACAGGGGGCAATCAGCCCCAGTATTTT. Its translation: CASSYSGTGGNQPQYF.

There are many counts of this clonotype. The chain employs TRBV20-1 and TRBJ2-5; tentatively, D is TRBD1 or TRBD2 (6 bases each). The germline V and J ends were trimmed by 3 bases and 2 bases, with 13 bases remaining between them. This CDR3 contains 14 residues. Germline assignment: CDR1 DFQATT and CDR2 SNEGSKA (reference sequence). CDR3 nucleotide sequence: TGCAGTGCTAGGGGGGCTCTAGCGCAAGAGACCCAGTACTTC. It specifies CSARGALAQETQYF.

This clonotype was seen many times. The CDR3 loop is CASTLWGLGYNEQFF. In nucleotides, the CDR3 is TGTGCCAGCACCCTCTGGGGCCTGGGTTACAATGAGCAGTTCTTC. The genes are TRBV12-3 or TRBV12-4 and TRBJ2-1, with a tentative D call TRBD1 (5 bases). The CDR3 is made up of 15 amino acids. Trimming took off 7 bases at V and 4 bases at J, with 17 bases between the two ends.

The V and J genes are TRBV5-1 and TRBJ2-1, with D unresolved. The germline gives CDR1 SGHRS, CDR2 YFSETQ. Between the trimmed V and J ends, which lost 5 bases and 2 bases, there was a span of 8 bases. The CDR3 consists of 13 residues. CDR3 protein: CASRAPPYNEQFF. The CDR3 coding sequence is TGCGCCAGCAGAGCGCCACCCTACAATGAGCAGTTCTTC.

The sample holds a few counts of this clonotype. The chain combines TRBV30 with TRBJ2-5; 9 bases agree with TRBD2. With 2 bases clipped from V and 0 bases from J, the junction kept 10 bases outside the gene matches. This CDR3 is built from 17 residues. The germline CDR1 and CDR2 sequences are GTSNPN and SVGIG (reference sequence). For the CDR3, the DNA is TGTGCCTGGAGTTCCTGGGGGCTAGCGGGGAACCAAGAGACCCAGTACTTC. As protein: CAWSSWGLAGNQETQYF.

This clonotype appeared a few times. The V call is TRBV7-9, the J call TRBJ2-1; a weak D match, TRBD1 (6 bases). Germline V gene sequence: CDR1 SEHNR, CDR2 FQNEAQ (reference sequence). V lost 6 bases and J lost 7, with 13 bases in between. The length of the CDR3 is 13 residues. The CDR3 nucleotides read TGTGCCAGCAGAGACTCACAGGGTAATGAGCAGTTCTTC. Protein: CASRDSQGNEQFF.

This clonotype was counted at least ten times. This chain uses TRBV6-2 or TRBV6-3 with TRBJ1-1; TRBD1 agrees at 8 bases. Trimming took 5 bases from V and 4 from J; bases not matched to a gene: 9. CDR3 size: 15 residues. The germline V gene has CDR1 MNHEY and CDR2 SVGEGT. The CDR3 loop is CASSREGQVITEAFF. CDR3 DNA sequence: TGTGCCAGCAGTCGAGAGGGACAGGTAATCACTGAAGCTTTCTTT.

This clonotype has at least ten counts. V is TRBV9 and J is TRBJ2-5; 7 bases line up with TRBD2. CDR3 length equals 15 residues. V lost 4 bases, J lost 4 bases, and 10 bases stayed unmatched. The germline V gene has CDR1 SGDLS and CDR2 YYNGEE. The CDR3 nucleotides are TGTGCCAGCAGCCCGAACAAGGGACTACCAGAGACCCAGTACTTC. This translates into CASSPNKGLPETQYF.

This clonotype was recorded many times. CDR3 in DNA: TGTGCCAGCAGTTATACCCTACGCACTGAAGCTTTCTTT. It codes for CASSYTLRTEAFF. V is TRBV6-5 and J is TRBJ1-1; D not resolved. Per the germline V gene, CDR1 is MNHEY and CDR2 is SVGAGI. V was shortened by 3 bases and J by 4 bases, with 9 bases between the two germline ends. The CDR3 is 13 amino acids.

Only a few counts were recorded for this clonotype. V and J are TRBV5-8 and TRBJ1-5; TRBD1 aligns across 8 bases. The germline V gene encodes CDR1 SGHTS and CDR2 YDEGEE. The CDR3 runs 19 residues. V was pared by 4 bases and J by 1 base, with 16 bases of the junction left unmatched. CDR3 bases: TGTGCCAGCAGCAGGACTGACAGGGGCTTTGGTGGCAGCAATCAGCCCCAGCATTTT. Its translation: CASSRTDRGFGGSNQPQHF.

The chain's CDR3 is CSVEGGRGAGTQYF. In nucleotides, the CDR3 is TGCAGCGTTGAAGGCGGGAGAGGGGCAGGTACGCAGTATTTT. The chain joins TRBV29-1 to TRBJ2-1; 7 nucleotides agree with TRBD2. The last part of the DNA fits TRBJ2-3 better; the J call may be wrong. Germline V CDR1 and CDR2: SQVTM, ANQGSEA. This CDR3 is 14 amino acids long.

This clonotype has a handful of counts. This sequence joins TRBV4-1 and TRBJ2-3; TRBD2 might be the D (5 bases). Looked up from germline, CDR1 is MGHRA and CDR2 is YSYEKL. This CDR3 is built from 16 residues. V was shortened by 4 bases and J by 0 bases, with 14 bases between the two germline ends. CDR3 DNA sequence: TGCGCCAGCAGCCCTTTTTCGGACTCTAGCACAGATACGCAGTATTTT. Residues: CASSPFSDSSTDTQYF.

The sample holds a few counts of this clonotype. This chain joins TRBV5-1 and TRBJ2-7, with TRBD1 identical over 8 bases. There are 16 residues in the CDR3. Losses at the gene ends were 5 bases for V and 3 bases for J; bases not matched to a gene: 13. CDR1 and CDR2 from the germline V gene are SGHRS and YFSETQ. The chain's CDR3 is CASRRLMGQEIYEQYF. As DNA, the CDR3 is TGCGCCAGCAGACGCCTCATGGGACAGGAGATCTACGAGCAGTACTTC. The variable domain in full, completed from reference TRBV5-1 and TRBJ2-7, reads KAGVTQTPRYLIKTRGQQVTLSCSPISGHRSVSWYQQTPGQGLQFLFEYFSETQRNKGNFPGRFSGRQFSNSRSEMNVSTLELGDSALYLCASRRLMGQEIYEQYFGPGTRLTVT.

Remarks on this clonotype: This may come from a read error, since a much larger clone is one base off. This chain joins TRBV10-3 and TRBJ2-7; 7 nucleotides agree with TRBD2. This CDR3 is built from 16 residues. V lost 6 bases and J lost 7; bases outside the gene matches: 18. CDR1 is ENHRY, CDR2 SYGVKD, per germline. As DNA, the CDR3 is TGTGCCATCAGAGACACTAGCGAAGGCTCCTACAATGAGCAGTACTTC. Residues: CAIRDTSEGSYNEQYF.

This clonotype was seen many times. The chain uses TRBV7-9 and TRBJ2-3, with TRBD2 matching over 10 bases. This CDR3 is 14 amino acids long. J was trimmed by 11 bases and V by 1 base; bases with no gene match: 6. Germline CDR1 SEHNR, CDR2 FQNEAQ (reference sequence). The CDR3 sequence: CASSLVLAGGLQYF. As DNA, the CDR3 is TGTGCCAGCAGCTTAGTTTTAGCGGGAGGACTGCAGTATTTT.

V is TRBV10-3 and J is TRBJ2-5; TRBD1 is a possible D gene (6 bases). CDR1 is ENHRY and CDR2 is SYGVKD in the germline V gene. The CDR3 totals 15 residues. Trimming removed 2 bases at V and 5 bases at J, with 15 bases between. Here the CDR3 reads CAISERQAQGETQYF. CDR3 nucleotide sequence: TGTGCCATCAGTGAGAGACAGGCCCAAGGGGAGACCCAGTACTTC.

This clonotype appeared a few times. The rearrangement joins TRBV7-9 to TRBJ2-3; 8 nucleotides align to TRBD2. This CDR3 region has 14 residues. Per germline, CDR1 SEHNR and CDR2 FQNEAQ (reference sequence). Trimming cost V 2 bases and J 7 bases; bases outside gene matches: 5. The CDR3 nucleotides are TGTGCCAGCAGCTTAAGCGGGAGTGAGAATACGCAGTATTTT. Amino acid sequence: CASSLSGSENTQYF.

This chain links TRBV19 with TRBJ1-6, with a weak D call TRBD1 (6 bases). The CDR3 spans 16 residues. Looked up from germline, CDR1 is LNHDA and CDR2 is SQIVND (reference sequence). Trimming took 6 bases from V and 5 from J, leaving 17 bases between them. The CDR3 sequence is CASRTRGRPHNSPLHF. The DNA of the CDR3 is TGTGCCAGTAGGACCAGGGGACGCCCCCATAATTCACCCCTCCACTTT.